The clone carrying this T cell receptor (beta chain) was detected a few times. Only Caucasian adults living in Nashville, Tennessee made up the donor group. A split of CD4+ cells into CD45RA+ naive and CD45RA-negative memory subsets was performed. These data belong to a study of shared clonotypes between healthy human individuals. This CDR3 region has 12 residues. The ends were cut back, 1 base at V and 10 bases at J, with 8 bases in the middle. The germline CDR1 and CDR2 sequences are SGHAT and FQNNGV. Only in-frame clones appear in the TCRdb table, and some are missing; sequencing was by immunoSEQ multiplex PCR. The profile shows fewer than 1.4 million clones, approximately 80% of them singletons.

The receptor was isolated from a man aged 18-30 years in good health. Some clones in this sample may be carry-over from other donors' samples. The V and J genes are TRBV11-2 and TRBJ2-1; no clear D gene. Material: memory CD4+ T cells from PBMCs. Stated subset: CD45RA-negative fraction. CDR3 region: CASSLGIREQFF. The CDR3 DNA reads TGTGCCAGCAGCTTAGGGATCAGGGAGCAGTTCTTC.